One and the same sample provided the 27 T cell receptor beta chains below, sequenced in a study of OX40 agonist ivuxolimab in advanced cancers. TCRdb's copy holds only in-frame clones and misses some; the assay was immunoSEQ multiplex PCR. Of 44,000 or so clones listed, approximately 91% are singletons. Sample: CD4+ or CD8+ T cells sorted from blood, taken in a trial of the OX40 agonist ivuxolimab. The source is an adult with an advanced solid tumor such as melanoma, head and neck, liver or kidney cancer.

This clone was observed a few times. V usage is TRBV19 and J usage is TRBJ2-2; no definite D call. V was pared by 5 bases and J by 7 bases, with 11 bases between. The CDR3 is 13 amino acids. Germline CDR1 and CDR2: LNHDA and SQIVND (reference sequence). CDR3 sequence: CASSLRSDGELFF. Here the CDR3 DNA reads TGTGCCAGTAGTTTGCGATCGGACGGGGAGCTGTTTTTT.

This rearrangement joins TRBV30 to TRBJ1-1; D gene uncertain. The V end was cut by 4 bases, the J end by 0 bases, with 6 bases between. The V gene's germline CDR1 is GTSNPN and CDR2 SVGIG (reference sequence). The CDR3 is 12 amino acids. Here the CDR3 DNA reads TGTGCCTGGACGCAAGTGAACACTGAAGCTTTCTTT. Residues: CAWTQVNTEAFF. The full variable domain, in which reference TRBV30 and TRBJ1-1 provide the parts outside the CDR3, is SQTIHQWPATLVQPVGSPLSLECTVEGTSNPNLYWYRQAAGRGLQLLFYSVGIGQISSEVPQNLSASRPQDRQFILSSKKLLLSDSGFYLCAWTQVNTEAFFGQGTRLTVV.

The genes are TRBV25-1 and TRBJ2-7; no firm D call. CDR1 is MGHDK and CDR2 is SYGVNS in the germline V gene. The CDR3 has 11 residues. Trimming removed 5 bases from V and 5 bases from J, with 7 bases in between. The CDR3 DNA follows: TGTGCCAGCAGTTTCACGGACGAGCAGTACTTC. Translation gives CASSFTDEQYF.

The J gene is TRBJ1-1, the V gene TRBV28; 10 bases map to TRBD1. The germline gives CDR1 MDHEN, CDR2 SYDVKM. V trimming: 7 bases; J trimming: 4 bases; junction bases outside the gene matches: 9. The CDR3 is 15 amino acids. The chain's CDR3 is CASIISGTGATEAFF. The DNA for the CDR3 is TGTGCCAGCATCATATCCGGGACAGGGGCCACTGAAGCTTTCTTT.

This sequence joins TRBV6-5 and TRBJ1-5, with D unresolved. V lost 5 bases to trimming and J lost 4 bases, with 9 bases between them. Germline values: CDR1 MNHEY, CDR2 SVGAGI. The length of the CDR3 is 13 residues. CDR3 DNA: TGTGCCAGCAGTGAGGGCGGGAATCAGCCCCAGCATTTT. Encoded protein: CASSEGGNQPQHF.

The V call is TRBV27, the J call TRBJ2-3; 9 nucleotides match TRBD1. Germline V gene sequence: CDR1 MNHEY, CDR2 SMNVEV (reference sequence). After removal of 3 bases from V and 5 bases from J, the junction contained 9 bases not matched to a gene. There are 16 residues in the CDR3. The CDR3 reads CASSFTSTGGQDTQYF. The CDR3 region has the DNA TGTGCCAGCAGTTTCACCTCGACAGGGGGTCAAGATACGCAGTATTTT.

This chain uses TRBV4-1 with TRBJ1-1; no firm D call. This CDR3 region has 17 residues. Germline V gene data show CDR1 as MGHRA and CDR2 as YSYEKL. Deletions cut 0 bases from V and 0 bases from J, with 14 bases between. The CDR3 DNA is TGCGCCAGCAGCCAAGAATTCGTGAACACCATGAACACTGAAGCTTTCTTT. Protein product: CASSQEFVNTMNTEAFF.

The chain combines TRBV30 with TRBJ2-2; TRBD1 matches at 9 bases. Germline CDR1 and CDR2: GTSNPN and SVGIG (reference sequence). The trim removed 5 bases at V and 6 bases at J, leaving 10 bases unmatched. This CDR3 is 15 amino acids long. CDR3 in DNA: TGTGCCTGGGGGGTTGGGACAGGGTACGCCGGGGAGCTGTTTTTT. Translated, it gives CAWGVGTGYAGELFF.

This chain uses TRBV6-5 with TRBJ1-5; 10 bases map to TRBD1. The CDR3 consists of 14 residues. Germline CDR1 MNHEY, CDR2 SVGAGI. With V trimmed by 5 bases and J by 6 bases, 4 bases remained unmatched. CDR3: CASSLGQGGQPQHF. DNA of the CDR3: TGTGCCAGCAGTCTAGGACAGGGGGGTCAGCCCCAGCATTTT.

J is TRBJ2-3 and V is TRBV27; 8 bases match TRBD2. CDR1 is MNHEY, CDR2 SMNVEV, per germline (reference sequence). This CDR3 is built from 16 residues. V shed 5 bases and J 3 bases; nucleotides not matched to a gene: 10. CDR3 in DNA: TGTGCCAGCAGTCCTGTAGCGGGGATAAATACAGATACGCAGTATTTT. Translating gives CASSPVAGINTDTQYF.

This chain joins TRBV7-8 and TRBJ1-1, with D hard to call. The CDR3 length is 11 residues. V was cut by 3 bases and J by 8 bases, with 7 bases left in between. The germline CDR1 and CDR2 sequences are SGHVS and FQNEAQ. CDR3 residues: CASSLATEAFF. CDR3 DNA: TGTGCCAGCAGCTTGGCGACAGAAGCTTTCTTT.

The chain joins TRBV19 to TRBJ2-7; no clear D gene. V lost 5 bases to trimming and J lost 3 bases, with 11 bases between them. In germline, CDR1 is LNHDA, CDR2 SQIVND (reference sequence). The CDR3 is 13 residues long. The CDR3 is CASSLNPNYEQYF. In DNA form, the CDR3 reads TGTGCCAGTAGTCTAAATCCAAACTACGAGCAGTACTTC.

This chain links TRBV6-1 with TRBJ2-1, with D unclear. CDR1 and CDR2 from the germline V gene are MNHNS and SASEGT. This CDR3 comprises 18 residues. V lost 2 bases to trimming and J lost 2 bases, with 19 bases between them. The CDR3 loop is CASSERNSRLSAYNEQFF. The CDR3 DNA reads as TGTGCCAGCAGTGAACGGAACAGTCGGCTTTCTGCCTACAATGAGCAGTTCTTC.

The chain couples TRBV5-4 to TRBJ1-1; a weak D match, TRBD1 (6 bases). The germline gives CDR1 SGHNT, CDR2 YYREEE (reference sequence). The CDR3 has 16 amino acids. With 4 bases removed from V and 3 bases from J, the gap between germline ends came to 19 bases. The CDR3 protein is CASSPSEWAGDTEAFF. For the CDR3, the DNA is TGTGCCAGCAGCCCCTCGGAGTGGGCAGGGGACACTGAAGCTTTCTTT.

The chain carries TRBV27 and TRBJ2-1; D is undetermined. V was cut by 8 bases and J by 5 bases, with 19 bases left in between. CDR1 and CDR2 (germline): MNHEY, SMNVEV (reference sequence). The CDR3 covers 15 residues. The DNA of the CDR3 is TGTGCCAGCTCCTCGGACCCCGTCCTCCACAATGAGCAGTTCTTC. Amino acids: CASSSDPVLHNEQFF.

The J gene is TRBJ2-1, the V gene TRBV6-5; 7 nucleotides align to TRBD1. The ends lost 6 bases at V and 10 bases at J; junction bases unmatched: 6. The length of the CDR3 is 12 residues. Germline CDR1 reads MNHEY; CDR2 reads SVGAGI. The DNA of the CDR3 is TGTGCCAGCAGACAGGGGCTCGGGGAGCAGTTCTTC. It encodes CASRQGLGEQFF.

The gene calls are TRBV2 and TRBJ2-7; a weak D match, TRBD1 (6 bases). This CDR3 has 13 amino acids. Germline V CDR1 and CDR2: SNHLY, FYNNEI. Trimming left V 5 bases short and J 5 bases short, with 13 bases between. The CDR3 nucleotides are TGTGCCAGCAGTCGTGAGGGGGAAAACGAGCAGTACTTC. This encodes CASSREGENEQYF. Filled out from reference TRBV2 and TRBJ2-7, the complete variable domain reads EPEVTQTPSHQVTQMGQEVILRCVPISNHLYFYWYRQILGQKVEFLVSFYNNEISEKSEIFDDQFSVERPDGSNFTLKIRSTKLEDSAMYFCASSREGENEQYFGPGTRLTVT.

The V and J genes are TRBV5-4 and TRBJ2-7; 7 nucleotides align to TRBD2. Per the germline V gene, CDR1 is SGHNT and CDR2 is YYREEE (reference sequence). V gave up 4 bases and J gave up 4 bases; unmatched junction bases: 2. CDR3 size: 12 residues. The CDR3 sequence: CASSPGGYEQYF. In DNA form, the CDR3 reads TGTGCCAGCAGCCCGGGAGGTTACGAGCAGTACTTC. Using reference TRBV5-4 and TRBJ2-7 for the parts outside the CDR3, the full variable domain is ETGVTQSPTHLIKTRGQQVTLRCSSQSGHNTVSWYQQALGQGPQFIFQYYREEENGRGNFPPRFSGLQFPNYSSELNVNALELDDSALYLCASSPGGYEQYFGPGTRLTVT.

This clone has only a few counts. The chain carries TRBV9 and TRBJ2-1; D is undetermined. This CDR3 has 15 residues. The germline V and J ends were trimmed by 3 bases and 0 bases, with 10 bases remaining between them. Per germline, CDR1 SGDLS and CDR2 YYNGEE. The chain's CDR3 is CASSGGGSSYNEQFF. The CDR3 DNA is TGTGCCAGCAGCGGGGGTGGTAGCTCCTACAATGAGCAGTTCTTC.

The gene calls are TRBV28 and TRBJ1-1, with a possible D match to TRBD1 (5 bases). The germline V gene encodes CDR1 MDHEN and CDR2 SYDVKM. The CDR3 sequence is 12 residues long. The V gene lost 5 bases and the J gene lost 11 bases, with 15 bases spanning the gap. CDR3 residues: CASSPQPGFAFF. As DNA, the CDR3 is TGTGCCAGCAGTCCCCAACCAGGGTTCGCTTTCTTT.

The chain joins TRBV2 to TRBJ2-5; D is unclear. This CDR3 contains 14 residues. Germline V lookup: CDR1 SNHLY, CDR2 FYNNEI. The V gene lost 2 bases and the J gene lost 5 bases, with 12 bases spanning the gap. CDR3 in amino acids: CASSEYRVEETQYF. Here the CDR3 DNA reads TGTGCCAGCAGTGAATATAGGGTTGAGGAGACCCAGTACTTC.

This sequence joins TRBV2 and TRBJ1-5, with D maybe TRBD1 (5 bases). Trimming pared 1 base from V and 3 bases from J, leaving 10 bases between. Looked up from germline, CDR1 is SNHLY and CDR2 is FYNNEI. The CDR3 sequence is 15 residues long. CDR3 sequence (DNA): TGTGCCAGCAGTGAAGAGGACACCTACAATCAGCCCCAGCATTTT. Its protein is CASSEEDTYNQPQHF.

The chain uses TRBV7-2 and TRBJ2-7; TRBD1 agrees at 9 bases. The V segment lost 3 bases and the J segment 4 bases; nucleotides outside the gene matches: 4. CDR1 and CDR2 from the germline V gene are SGHTA and FQGNSA. CDR3 length equals 14 residues. CDR3 protein: CASSFSGTGYEQYF. CDR3 sequence (DNA): TGTGCCAGCAGCTTCTCCGGGACAGGGTACGAGCAGTACTTC. The whole variable domain, filled in from reference TRBV7-2 and TRBJ2-7, reads GAGVSQSPSNKVTEKGKDVELRCDPISGHTALYWYRQSLGQGLEFLIYFQGNSAPDKSGLPSDRFSAERTGGSVSTLTIQRTQQEDSAVYLCASSFSGTGYEQYFGPGTRLTVT.

The rearrangement uses TRBV21-1 and TRBJ2-2; the table's D call, TRBD1, has no DNA check behind it. TRBV21-1 is a pseudogene segment. This CDR3 region has 15 residues. CDR3 protein: CASSGRTGSTGELFF. The CDR3 DNA reads as TGTGCCAGCAGCGGCCGGACAGGGTCGACCGGGGAGCTGTTTTTT.

The genes are TRBV11-2 and TRBJ2-3; D not resolved. Germline V gives CDR1 SGHAT, CDR2 FQNNGV. This CDR3 has 14 residues. V was cut by 2 bases and J by 1 base, with 7 bases left in between. The chain's CDR3 is CASSLIQGTDTQYF. In DNA form, the CDR3 reads TGTGCCAGCAGCTTAATCCAGGGCACAGATACGCAGTATTTT.

The chain is built from TRBV7-9 and TRBJ1-1, with unresolved D. Trimming cost V 6 bases and J 10 bases, with 15 bases left between them. Germline V lookup: CDR1 SEHNR, CDR2 FQNEAQ (reference sequence). The CDR3 has 12 residues. Written as DNA, the CDR3 is TGTGCCAGCAGTTCCTTTACGTGGGGAGCTTTCTTT. Protein: CASSSFTWGAFF.

This clone appeared a single time. This chain links TRBV27 with TRBJ1-5, with D uncertain. Germline V lookup: CDR1 MNHEY, CDR2 SMNVEV (reference sequence). Trimming cost V 6 bases and J 5 bases, with 11 bases left between them. The CDR3 length is 13 residues. CDR3 sequence: CASSPGWDQPQHF. The CDR3 nucleotides are TGTGCCAGCAGCCCCGGGTGGGATCAGCCCCAGCATTTT.